The present entry profiles one TCR beta chain with its context. Trimming cost V 5 bases and J 8 bases, with 10 bases left between them. The CDR3 length is 12 residues. Germline values: CDR1 MDHEN, CDR2 SYDVKM. Here immunoSEQ multiplex PCR was the method, and the copy in TCRdb shows in-frame clones only, minus some. The repertoire holds approximately 2.3 million clones, with approximately 95% as singletons. The sample belongs to a study of shared clonotypes between healthy human individuals. The origin of this receptor is a man in his late teens or twenties in good health. Some clones in this sample may be carry-over from other donors' samples. Sequencing was performed on naive CD4+ T cells from PBMCs. As for subset: CD45RA+ positively selected. The V gene is TRBV28, the J gene TRBJ1-3, with D perhaps TRBD1 (5 bases). DNA for the CDR3: TGTGCCAGCAGTGGGACCCTGGACACCATATATTTT. It specifies CASSGTLDTIYF.